The 8 T cell receptor beta chains below all came from one sample that was sequenced in a study of OX40 agonist ivuxolimab in advanced cancers. Receptors were amplified or captured by the immunoSEQ multiplex PCR assay. Drawn from immuneACCESS, this table holds only the in-frame rearrangements with V and J called that TCRdb kept. Clones are partly lost; checked studies trace under half to an unresolved V gene and leave the rest unexplained. This sample has some 19,000 clones in its table, and roughly 80% of those were observed once. Jointly, the top ten make up more than 3.5% of the sample. This specimen consisted of CD4+ or CD8+ T cells sorted from blood, obtained in a trial of the OX40 agonist ivuxolimab. All receptors come from an adult with an advanced solid tumor such as melanoma, head and neck, liver or kidney cancer.

The sample holds one count of this clone. The rearrangement uses TRBV20-1 and TRBJ2-5; D uncertain. Trimming removed 0 bases at V and 12 bases at J, with 11 bases between. Germline values: CDR1 DFQATT, CDR2 SNEGSKA (reference sequence). This CDR3 is 11 amino acids long. CDR3 sequence (DNA): TGCAGTGCTAGAGATTCGTACCTAAAGTACTTC. Its translation is CSARDSYLKYF.

About this clone itself: A junction end diverges from the germline sequence, so it may reflect a read error. The chain joins TRBV10-3 to TRBJ2-7; D gene uncertain. CDR3 length: 11 amino acids. Looked up from germline, CDR1 is ENHRY and CDR2 is SYGVKD. The chain's CDR3 is CAIREYYEQYF. The CDR3 region has the DNA TGTGCCATCAGGGAGTACTACGAGCAGTACTTC.

The V call is TRBV30, the J call TRBJ1-5; 7 bases align to TRBD1. Unmatched junction bases numbered 1, after V lost 4 bases and J lost 1 base. Germline V gene sequence: CDR1 GTSNPN, CDR2 SVGIG (reference sequence). The CDR3 has 13 amino acids. The CDR3 nucleotides read TGTGCCTGGACGGGACAGAGCAATCAGCCCCAGCATTTT. Its translation: CAWTGQSNQPQHF. Full variable domain (remainder filled in from reference TRBV30 and TRBJ1-5): SQTIHQWPATLVQPVGSPLSLECTVEGTSNPNLYWYRQAAGRGLQLLFYSVGIGQISSEVPQNLSASRPQDRQFILSSKKLLLSDSGFYLCAWTGQSNQPQHFGDGTRLSIL.

The chain employs TRBV28 and TRBJ1-2, with D perhaps matching TRBD1 (5 bases). The germline CDR1 and CDR2 sequences are MDHEN and SYDVKM. The CDR3 has 14 amino acids. V lost 2 bases and J lost 3, with 10 bases in between. The CDR3 here is CASSLGGQDYGYTF. CDR3 DNA: TGTGCCAGCAGTTTAGGGGGTCAGGACTATGGCTACACCTTC.

The CDR3 reads CASSWSGRRNEQFF. CDR3 coding DNA: TGTGCCAGCAGTTGGAGCGGGAGGAGGAATGAGCAGTTCTTC. V usage is TRBV27 and J usage is TRBJ2-1, with TRBD2 matching 9 bases. V lost 4 bases and J lost 7; bases outside the gene matches: 5. The CDR3 consists of 14 residues. Per germline, CDR1 MNHEY and CDR2 SMNVEV (reference sequence).

This rearrangement joins TRBV11-2 to TRBJ2-7; 13 nucleotides agree with TRBD2. The CDR3 loop spans 15 amino acids. V dropped 3 bases and J dropped 4; count of bases not matched to a gene: 3. The germline CDR1 and CDR2 sequences are SGHAT and FQNNGV. CDR3 sequence: CASSFGLAGEYEQYF. The DNA of the CDR3 is TGTGCCAGCAGCTTCGGACTAGCGGGAGAATACGAGCAGTACTTC.

In its sample, this clone was seen a few times. CDR3 sequence reads: CASSSPAGELFF. CDR3 in DNA: TGTGCCAGCAGCTCGCCGGCCGGGGAGCTGTTTTTT. This chain uses TRBV11-3 with TRBJ2-2; D gene uncertain. V shed 4 bases and J shed 6 bases, with 6 bases lying between them. The germline V gene encodes CDR1 SGHNT and CDR2 YENEEA. This CDR3 has 12 residues.

The chain combines TRBV7-2 with TRBJ2-1; 9 bases align to TRBD2. The CDR3 contains 17 residues. J gave up 1 base and V 2 bases, and 6 bases lay outside the gene matches. Per germline, CDR1 SGHTA and CDR2 FQGNSA. CDR3 in DNA: TGTGCCAGCAGCTTAACAGCGGGAGGAATATCCTACAATGAGCAGTTCTTC. It codes for CASSLTAGGISYNEQFF.